Given below is one T cell receptor beta chain in context. The CDR3 has 13 amino acids. The germline V gene has CDR1 SGHRS and CDR2 YFSETQ. Between the trimmed V and J ends, which lost 4 bases and 5 bases, there was a span of 9 bases. The sample is drawn from a study of blood T cell repertoires in COVID-19. Study-level information: The United States, Italy and Spain supplied acute and convalescent COVID-19 samples.

Per the study methods: Amplifying reference gene primers gave estimates of nucleated cell counts. Clones were sequenced by immunoSEQ multiplex PCR, and TCRdb holds only the in-frame ones, with some missing. V and J calls and clone size are copied from that table; D and trimming were computed from the DNA. This sample yields 110,000 to 150,000 clones, of which around 86% are seen a single time; under 4.5% belongs to the top ten. Clinical history as reported by participants underpinned cohort assignment. All recovered Cohort 3 donors got two negative PCRs, got clearance, or saw symptom resolution. This chain links TRBV5-1 with TRBJ1-4; D gene ambiguous. Material: PBMCs or T cells enriched from blood (not recorded which). The TCR sequence derives from a man aged 50 to 59 who had recovered from COVID-19. The DNA for the CDR3 is TGCGCCAGCAGCCGGGAGGCCAATGAAAAACTGTTTTTT. It translates to CASSREANEKLFF.